This TCR beta chain was sequenced for a study of human T cells and chemical hapten exposure. The overall study: For the roughly 25-week duration of the study, patients were given weekly doses of diphenylcyclopropenone on the scalp. DPC 0.01% went on the upper back by patch test, with reading at 6 days.

The time point is: pre-sensitization, week 0. The sample's treatment: therapeutic diphenylcyclopropenone sensitization with weekly scalp DPC. Original methodology: Approximately 100,000 TCRs per sample was the median, with a range of roughly 23,224 to 690,600. TCRdb analysed the RACE reads with MiXCR anew, one entry per CDR3 protein. TCRdb, not the authors, supplied the V and J calls. The sample consists of fewer than 350,000 distinct CDR3 sequences, around 7.3% of them appearing once. This clonotype came up a few times. The specimen was whole blood, collected in connection with sensitization to the hapten diphenylcyclopropenone (DPC). This sequence originates from a man aged 18 to 35 with alopecia areata. Some clones in this sample may be carry-over from other donors' samples.

CDR3 DNA sequence: TGTGCCAGCAGCCGGGACAGGGCCTCCTACGAGCAGTACTTC. It translates to CASSRDRASYEQYF. This chain uses TRBV7-2 with TRBJ2-7; 9 nucleotides match TRBD1. Germline V gives CDR1 SGHTA, CDR2 FQGNSA. This CDR3 has 14 amino acids. The junction had 2 bases not matched to a gene; V was cut back by 5 bases and J by 0 bases.